What follows are 14 T cell receptor beta chains derived from one specimen sequenced in a study of blood T cells in healthy people across ages. A second roughly 6 to 12 cycle PCR used barcoded and J-beta primers. TCRdb processed the 5' RACE reads anew with MiXCR; each CDR3 protein has one entry. This table holds about 800,000 distinct CDR3 sequences, 58% found once. Sequencing was performed on blood. These receptors originate from a man aged 25 to 40 in good health.

The rearrangement uses TRBV12-3 or TRBV12-4 and TRBJ2-3, with D hard to call. Trimming pared 5 bases from V and 6 bases from J, leaving 9 bases between. There are 12 residues in the CDR3. Written as DNA, the CDR3 is TGTGCCAGCAGTGACATGACCGATACGCAGTATTTT. It codes for CASSDMTDTQYF.

This sequence joins TRBV9 and TRBJ2-5, with a weak D call TRBD1 (6 bases). V was pared by 3 bases and J by 2 bases, with 14 bases between. The CDR3 is made up of 15 amino acids. Germline loops: CDR1 SGDLS, CDR2 YYNGEE. The CDR3 bases are TGTGCCAGCAGCGCAGGGGTTGGAGCACAAGAGACCCAGTACTTC. This codes for CASSAGVGAQETQYF.

The rearrangement links TRBV15 to TRBJ2-5; D is undetermined. This CDR3 region has 15 residues. The germline CDR1 and CDR2 sequences are LNHNV and YYDKDF (reference sequence). The V and J ends lost 0 bases and 4 bases respectively, with 12 bases between them. The CDR3 DNA is TGTGCCACCAGCAGAGAAACCCGGTCCTCAGAGACCCAGTACTTC. It specifies CATSRETRSSETQYF. The variable domain in full, completed from reference TRBV15 and TRBJ2-5, reads DAMVIQNPRYQVTQFGKPVTLSCSQTLNHNVMYWYQQKSSQAPKLLFHYYDKDFNNEADTPDNFQSRRPNTSFCFLDIRSPGLGDTAMYLCATSRETRSSETQYFGPGTRLLVL.

A word on this clonotype: One end of the junction fails to match germline, which may point to a read error. The chain combines TRBV4-3 with TRBJ2-1, with 12 bases identical to TRBD2. This CDR3 is 18 amino acids long. Germline values: CDR1 LGHNA, CDR2 YSLEER. The DNA for the CDR3 is TGCACCAGCAGCCAAGTCTCCCCCGGGACTAGCGGGTGGAATGAGCAGTTCTTC. Protein: CTSSQVSPGTSGWNEQFF.

The CDR3 loop is CASSYGGTVNTEAFF. CDR3 nucleotides: TGTGCCAGCAGTTACGGCGGGACGGTGAACACTGAAGCTTTCTTT. The V gene is TRBV6-2 or TRBV6-3, the J gene TRBJ1-1; maybe TRBD1 (5 bases). The CDR3 spans 15 residues. Trimming took 2 bases from V and 0 from J, leaving 10 bases between them. The V gene's germline CDR1 is MNHEY and CDR2 SVGEGT.

This clonotype came up a few times. In DNA, the CDR3 is TGTGCCAGCAGCTTAACCGGCCAGGCCCCTAGCACAGATACGCAGTATTTT. Amino acids: CASSLTGQAPSTDTQYF. The rearrangement uses TRBV7-3 and TRBJ2-3; no clear D. The germline V gene encodes CDR1 SGHTA and CDR2 FQGTGA. V was cut by 0 bases and J by 0 bases, with 13 bases left in between. The CDR3 is 17 residues long.

This chain links TRBV28 with TRBJ2-3, with TRBD1 matching over 7 bases. CDR1 MDHEN and CDR2 SYDVKM come from the germline V gene. This CDR3 region has 14 residues. With 7 bases clipped from V and 5 bases from J, the junction kept 9 bases outside the gene matches. Written as DNA, the CDR3 is TGTGCCAGCACCCTATCAGGGGGAGAAGATACGCAGTATTTT. Protein product: CASTLSGGEDTQYF. The whole variable domain, filled in from reference TRBV28 and TRBJ2-3, reads DVKVTQSSRYLVKRTGEKVFLECVQDMDHENMFWYRQDPGLGLRLIYFSYDVKMKEKGDIPEGYSVSREKKERFSLILESASTNQTSMYLCASTLSGGEDTQYFGPGTRLTVL.

This clonotype occurred once. The CDR3, as DNA: TGTGCCAGCAGTTCCCCGACGGGACGGAAAACCTACGAGCAGTACTTC. It is translated as CASSSPTGRKTYEQYF. The chain employs TRBV6-2 or TRBV6-3 and TRBJ2-7; D is perhaps TRBD1 or TRBD2 (5 bases each). The CDR3 contains 16 residues. Trimming took off 4 bases at V and 2 bases at J, with 18 bases between the two ends. Germline assignment: CDR1 MNHEY and CDR2 SVGEGT.

Only a few counts were recorded for this clonotype. The rearrangement links TRBV12-5 to TRBJ1-1; no clear D. V lost 7 bases and J 3 bases, leaving 12 bases between the germline ends. Per germline, CDR1 LGHNT and CDR2 FRNRAP. The CDR3 has 13 residues. CDR3 nucleotide sequence: TGTGCTAGTGTTCCGGGCGGTGACACTGAAGCTTTCTTT. Translation gives CASVPGGDTEAFF. The complete variable domain, with remaining parts taken from reference TRBV12-5 and TRBJ1-1, reads DARVTQTPRHKVTEMGQEVTMRCQPILGHNTVFWYRQTMMQGLELLAYFRNRAPLDDSGMPKDRFSAEMPDATLATLKIQPSEPRDSAVYFCASVPGGDTEAFFGQGTRLTVV.

This chain links TRBV11-2 with TRBJ1-2; D not resolved. The V and J ends lost 5 bases and 2 bases respectively, with 18 bases between them. CDR3 length equals 16 residues. Germline CDR1 SGHAT, CDR2 FQNNGV. The CDR3: CASSLKGTIPNYGYTF. CDR3 DNA: TGTGCCAGCAGCCTCAAGGGCACCATCCCAAACTATGGCTACACCTTC.

Worth noting for this clonotype: This could be a read error, since a much larger clone is one nucleotide away. The chain links TRBV24-1 to TRBJ2-1; no reliable D call. V was cut by 3 bases and J by 4 bases, with 12 bases left in between. CDR3 size: 15 residues. The V gene's germline CDR1 is KGHDR and CDR2 SFDVKD. This CDR3 is CATSDPGDEYNEQFF. CDR3 nucleotide sequence: TGTGCCACCAGTGATCCCGGTGATGAGTACAATGAGCAGTTCTTC.

This clonotype was counted between two and nine times. The chain joins TRBV20-1 to TRBJ1-2; TRBD1 might be the D (5 bases). The germline V and J ends were trimmed by 6 bases and 8 bases, with 22 bases remaining between them. Germline CDR1 and CDR2: DFQATT and SNEGSKA (reference sequence). This CDR3 is built from 14 residues. CDR3 region: CSASNDSTGGGYTF. CDR3 DNA: TGCAGTGCATCGAACGATTCAACAGGAGGCGGCTACACCTTC.

This chain joins TRBV20-1 and TRBJ2-5; 8 nucleotides match TRBD2. V shed 2 bases, J shed 11 bases, and the junction held 13 bases outside the gene matches. Germline loops: CDR1 DFQATT, CDR2 SNEGSKA (reference sequence). The CDR3 is 14 amino acids. Here the CDR3 reads CSARTGTSLVKQYF. CDR3 DNA sequence: TGCAGTGCTAGAACAGGGACTAGTCTAGTCAAGCAGTACTTC.

The chain links TRBV7-2 to TRBJ2-1; D is possibly TRBD2 (5 bases). Germline loops: CDR1 SGHTA, CDR2 FQGNSA. The germline V and J ends were trimmed by 1 base and 13 bases, with 20 bases remaining between them. There are 15 residues in the CDR3. Here the CDR3 DNA reads TGTGCCAGCAGCTTAGTGGGCCGGTATGGGGAGACCCAGTTCTTC. Its translation: CASSLVGRYGETQFF.